This TCR beta chain was sequenced during a study of T cell responses to AZD1222 COVID-19 vaccine. As to this clone: Antigen: not known.

Trimming removed 2 bases at V and 4 bases at J, with 9 bases between. This CDR3 spans 14 amino acids. The germline gives CDR1 SGHTA, CDR2 FQGNSA. Study-wide results and caveats: In all cases, repertoires were sampled only after the peak T cell response. Baseline seropositivity characterized only a handful of AZD1222 recipients.

Repertoires were generated with immunoSEQ multiplex PCR, while TCRdb's copy carries only in-frame clones and drops some. The sample lists fewer than 200,000 clones; approximately 91% were seen once. Sequencing was performed on peripheral blood, taken on day 0 of AZD1222 vaccination. This sequence was found in an adult in good health. V usage is TRBV7-2 and J usage is TRBJ1-3, with TRBD1 as a possible D gene (6 bases). The CDR3 coding sequence is TGTGCCAGCAGCTTATCAGGGGTAGGAAACACCATATATTTT. Translating it yields CASSLSGVGNTIYF.